This passage covers 11 T cell receptor beta chains from one sample sequenced in a study of blood T cell repertoires in COVID-19. Generated by immunoSEQ multiplex PCR, the TCRdb table keeps only in-frame clones and is missing some. The profile covers some 86,000 clones, with over 80% appearing a single time and 31% taken by the ten largest. Source material: peripheral blood. The receptors stem from a woman aged 80 or older with active or convalescent COVID-19.

This sequence joins TRBV19 and TRBJ2-1; maybe TRBD2 (7 bases). The CDR3 is 16 residues long. CDR1 LNHDA and CDR2 SQIVND come from the germline V gene (reference sequence). Between the trimmed V and J ends, which lost 7 bases and 5 bases, there was a span of 21 bases. As DNA, the CDR3 is TGTGCCAGTACCCAAGGGGGGGGGCGTTTGGACAATGAGCAGTTCTTC. This gives the protein CASTQGGGRLDNEQFF. Variable domain in full (rest from reference TRBV19 and TRBJ2-1): DGGITQSPKYLFRKEGQNVTLSCEQNLNHDAMYWYRQDPGQGLRLIYYSQIVNDFQKGDIAEGYSVSREKKESFPLTVTSAQKNPTAFYLCASTQGGGRLDNEQFFGPGTRLTVL.

The chain recombines TRBV5-1 with TRBJ2-7; 7 bases line up with TRBD1. This CDR3 is built from 16 residues. Germline loops: CDR1 SGHRS, CDR2 YFSETQ. With 5 bases clipped from V and 4 bases from J, the junction kept 15 bases outside the gene matches. The CDR3 sequence is CASSLNPGTELYEQYF. The CDR3 DNA sequence: TGCGCCAGCAGTTTAAACCCCGGGACAGAACTGTACGAGCAGTACTTC.

The chain is built from TRBV5-1 and TRBJ1-4, with TRBD1 as a possible D gene (6 bases). V was clipped by 1 base and J by 3 bases, with 19 bases between them. CDR1 SGHRS and CDR2 YFSETQ come from the germline V gene. The CDR3 has 18 amino acids. The DNA of the CDR3 is TGCGCCAGCAGCTTGACGACAGGTCCCACAACCTCTAATGAAAAACTGTTTTTT. Translating gives CASSLTTGPTTSNEKLFF.

The V and J genes are TRBV28 and TRBJ1-1; tentative D call: TRBD1 (6 bases). The germline V and J ends were trimmed by 6 bases and 1 base, with 24 bases remaining between them. The CDR3 consists of 18 residues. Germline V gene data show CDR1 as MDHEN and CDR2 as SYDVKM. The DNA for the CDR3 is TGTGCCAGCAGCATTAACCCAACTCTAGACAGGTCGAACACTGAAGCTTTCTTT. Its protein is CASSINPTLDRSNTEAFF.

The chain joins TRBV3-1 (or the pseudogene TRBV3-2) to TRBJ2-2; D possibly corresponds to TRBD1 (5 bases). V was cut by 0 bases and J by 2 bases, with 16 bases left in between. Germline V gives CDR1 LGHDT, CDR2 YNNKEL (reference sequence). There are 18 residues in the CDR3. CDR3 sequence reads: CASSQDGRVRANTGELFF. CDR3 coding DNA: TGTGCCAGCAGCCAAGATGGTAGGGTCAGGGCCAACACCGGGGAGCTGTTTTTT.

The rearrangement links TRBV30 to TRBJ2-5; D ambiguous. The CDR3 extends over 12 amino acids. CDR1 is GTSNPN, CDR2 SVGIG, per germline (reference sequence). V shed 3 bases and J shed 4 bases, with 9 bases lying between them. CDR3 in DNA: TGTGCCTGGAGCCCGCGTCTAGAGACCCAGTACTTC. It translates to CAWSPRLETQYF.

This chain connects TRBV2 to TRBJ1-4, with a possible D match to TRBD1 (6 bases). Germline values: CDR1 SNHLY, CDR2 FYNNEI. Trimming cost V 7 bases and J 10 bases, with 22 bases left between them. This CDR3 is 15 amino acids long. For the CDR3, the DNA is TGTGCCAGCACCGAAACCCCGGGGGGCTCAGGAAAACTGTTTTTT. It is translated as CASTETPGGSGKLFF.

The chain couples TRBV5-6 to TRBJ2-3, with 10 nucleotides matching TRBD1. The CDR3 runs to 16 residues. V gave up 1 base and J gave up 5 bases; unmatched junction bases: 7. Per the germline V gene, CDR1 is SGHDT and CDR2 is YYEEEE. The chain's CDR3 is CASSLPGTGVVDTQYF. In DNA form, the CDR3 reads TGTGCCAGCAGCTTGCCCGGGACAGGGGTTGTAGATACGCAGTATTTT.

The genes are TRBV7-3 and TRBJ2-1; 7 nucleotides align to TRBD2. The germline CDR1 and CDR2 sequences are SGHTA and FQGTGA. The CDR3 covers 14 residues. V lost 4 bases, J lost 4 bases, and 4 bases stayed unmatched. The CDR3 sequence: CASSSTAGYNEQFF. CDR3 nucleotide sequence: TGTGCCAGCAGCTCCACAGCGGGATACAATGAGCAGTTCTTC.

The gene calls are TRBV11-2 and TRBJ2-1; 10 bases agree with TRBD2. Germline CDR1 reads SGHAT; CDR2 reads FQNNGV. The CDR3 sequence is 15 residues long. Unmatched junction bases numbered 5, after V lost 3 bases and J lost 6 bases. CDR3 nucleotide sequence: TGTGCCAGCAGCTTTACCAGCGGGGGGGCCAATGAGCAGTTCTTC. Residues: CASSFTSGGANEQFF.

In its sample, this clone was seen once. CDR3 nucleotide sequence: TGTGCCAGTAGTATAGGTACAGGGGGTTACGCTGAAGCTTTCTTT. It is translated as CASSIGTGGYAEAFF. The genes are TRBV19 and TRBJ1-1; the match to TRBD1 covers 8 bases. The ends lost 1 base at V and 6 bases at J; junction bases unmatched: 7. Germline values: CDR1 LNHDA, CDR2 SQIVND (reference sequence). The CDR3 has 15 amino acids.